This record covers a single T cell receptor beta chain. This sample is part of a study of T cells in tumors after PD-1 blockade. For the study at large: Treatment was either pembrolizumab 200 mg every 3 weeks or cemiplimab 350 mg every 2 weeks. On average, peripheral blood gave 100,000 to 140,000 TCR templates and over 30,000 unique clonotypes.

The CDR3 loop spans 16 amino acids. Germline V CDR1 and CDR2: SGHNT, YENEEA. The J segment lost 8 bases and the V segment lost 5 bases, leaving 13 bases of the junction unmatched. The data were produced by immunoSEQ multiplex PCR, yet TCRdb's version contains in-frame clones alone and is incomplete. The sample lists 35,000 or so clones; roughly 78% were seen once. This rearrangement joins TRBV11-3 to TRBJ2-1, with 9 bases lining up with TRBD2. This clonotype was sampled from a human donor with basal cell carcinoma. The sample here was PBMCs, taken before anti-PD-1 treatment. The CDR3 spells CASSLGASGEVDEQFF. The DNA for the CDR3 is TGTGCCAGCAGCCTCGGGGCTAGCGGGGAAGTGGATGAGCAGTTCTTC.